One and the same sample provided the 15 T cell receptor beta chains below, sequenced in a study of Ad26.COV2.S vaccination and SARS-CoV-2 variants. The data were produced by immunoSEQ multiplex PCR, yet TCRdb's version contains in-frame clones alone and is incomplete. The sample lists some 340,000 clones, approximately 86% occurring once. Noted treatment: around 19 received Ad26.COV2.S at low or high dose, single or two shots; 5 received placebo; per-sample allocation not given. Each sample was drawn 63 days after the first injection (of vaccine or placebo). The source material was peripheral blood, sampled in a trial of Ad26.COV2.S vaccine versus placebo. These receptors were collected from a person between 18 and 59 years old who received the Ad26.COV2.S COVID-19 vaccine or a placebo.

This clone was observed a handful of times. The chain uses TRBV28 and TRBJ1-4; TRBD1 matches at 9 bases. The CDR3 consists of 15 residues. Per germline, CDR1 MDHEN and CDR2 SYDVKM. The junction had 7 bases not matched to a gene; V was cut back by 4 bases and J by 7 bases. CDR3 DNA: TGTGCCAGCAGTTCCGGGACAGGGCGTCCTGAAAAACTGTTTTTT. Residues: CASSSGTGRPEKLFF.

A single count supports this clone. CDR3 amino acids: CASSPSLDRVRSPLHF. CDR3 DNA: TGTGCCAGCAGCCCTAGCTTAGACAGGGTTCGATCACCCCTCCACTTT. This rearrangement joins TRBV6-2 or TRBV6-3 to TRBJ1-6; 7 bases are a match to TRBD1. CDR1 MNHEY and CDR2 SVGEGT come from the germline V gene. CDR3 size: 16 residues. J lost 10 bases, V lost 6 bases, and 15 bases had no gene match.

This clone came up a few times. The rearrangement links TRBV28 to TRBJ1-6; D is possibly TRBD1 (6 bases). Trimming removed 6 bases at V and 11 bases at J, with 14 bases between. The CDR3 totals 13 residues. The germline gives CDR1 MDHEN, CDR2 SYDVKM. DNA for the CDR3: TGTGCCAGCAGAGAACAGGGATACCCACCCCTCCACTTT. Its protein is CASREQGYPPLHF.

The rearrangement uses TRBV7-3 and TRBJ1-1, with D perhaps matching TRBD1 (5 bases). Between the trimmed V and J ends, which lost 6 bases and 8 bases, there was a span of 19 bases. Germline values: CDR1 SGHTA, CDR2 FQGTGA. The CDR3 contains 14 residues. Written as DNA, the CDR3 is TGTGCCAGCAGACGAACGGGACCGGGGGACGAAGCTTTCTTT. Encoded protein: CASRRTGPGDEAFF.

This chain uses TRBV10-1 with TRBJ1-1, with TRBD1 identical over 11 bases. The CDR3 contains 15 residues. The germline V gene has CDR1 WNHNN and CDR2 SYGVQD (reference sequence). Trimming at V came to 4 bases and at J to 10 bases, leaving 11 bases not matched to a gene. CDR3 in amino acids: CASSGPRTGGVGAFF. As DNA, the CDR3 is TGCGCCAGCAGTGGCCCCCGGACAGGGGGCGTCGGAGCTTTCTTT.

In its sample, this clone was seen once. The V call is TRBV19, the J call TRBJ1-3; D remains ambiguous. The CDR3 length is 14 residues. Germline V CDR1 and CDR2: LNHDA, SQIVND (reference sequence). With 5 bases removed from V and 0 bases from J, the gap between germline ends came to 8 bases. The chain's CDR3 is CASSFRSSGNTIYF. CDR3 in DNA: TGTGCCAGTAGTTTCCGGTCCTCTGGAAACACCATATATTTT.

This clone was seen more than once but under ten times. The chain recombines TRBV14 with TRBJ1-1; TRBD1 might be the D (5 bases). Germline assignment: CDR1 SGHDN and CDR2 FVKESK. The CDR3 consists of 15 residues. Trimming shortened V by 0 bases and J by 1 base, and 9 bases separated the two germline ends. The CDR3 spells CASSQDHGGNTEAFF. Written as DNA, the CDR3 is TGTGCCAGCAGCCAAGATCATGGGGGGAACACTGAAGCTTTCTTT.

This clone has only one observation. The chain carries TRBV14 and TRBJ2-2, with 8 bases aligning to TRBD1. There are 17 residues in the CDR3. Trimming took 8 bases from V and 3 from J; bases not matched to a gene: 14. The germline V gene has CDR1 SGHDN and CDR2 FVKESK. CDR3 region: CASARLGTGHYTGELFF. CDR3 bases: TGTGCCAGCGCCCGTTTGGGGACAGGACACTACACCGGGGAGCTGTTTTTT.

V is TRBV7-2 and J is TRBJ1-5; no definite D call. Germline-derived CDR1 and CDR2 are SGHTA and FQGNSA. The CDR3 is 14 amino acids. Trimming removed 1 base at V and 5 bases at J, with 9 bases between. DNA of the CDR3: TGTGCCAGCAGCTTAGGGAGGGCTGATCAGCCCCAGCATTTT. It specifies CASSLGRADQPQHF.

The CDR3 sequence is CASSSSRRGANSPLHF. CDR3 in DNA: TGTGCCAGCAGCTCTTCTCGTCGGGGGGCCAATTCACCCCTCCACTTT. The chain recombines TRBV11-3 with TRBJ1-6; D possibly corresponds to TRBD1 (6 bases). V was clipped by 4 bases and J by 7 bases, with 17 bases between them. The length of the CDR3 is 16 residues. Germline loops: CDR1 SGHNT, CDR2 YENEEA.

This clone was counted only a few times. The CDR3 loop reads CASHGGSENSPLHF. The DNA of the CDR3 is TGCGCCAGTCATGGGGGCTCCGAAAATTCACCCCTCCACTTT. The chain combines TRBV5-1 with TRBJ1-6; a weak D match, TRBD1 (6 bases). CDR3 size: 14 residues. Per the germline V gene, CDR1 is SGHRS and CDR2 is YFSETQ. V lost 8 bases to trimming and J lost 7 bases, with 16 bases between them.

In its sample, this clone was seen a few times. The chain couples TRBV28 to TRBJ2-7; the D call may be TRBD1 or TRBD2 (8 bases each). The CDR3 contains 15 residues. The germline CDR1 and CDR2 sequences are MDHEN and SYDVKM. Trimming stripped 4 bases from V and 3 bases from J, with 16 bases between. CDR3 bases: TGTGCCAGCAGTTCAAGGACAGGGACTAGCTACGAGCAGTACTTC. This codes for CASSSRTGTSYEQYF.

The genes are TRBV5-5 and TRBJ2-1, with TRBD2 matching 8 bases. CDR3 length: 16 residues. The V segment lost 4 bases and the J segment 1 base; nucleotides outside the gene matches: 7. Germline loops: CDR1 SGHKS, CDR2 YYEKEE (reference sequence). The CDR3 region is CASSGLAGLSYNEQFF. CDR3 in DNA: TGTGCCAGCAGCGGGCTAGCGGGCCTATCCTACAATGAGCAGTTCTTC. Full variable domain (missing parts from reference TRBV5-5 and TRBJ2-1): DAGVTQSPTHLIKTRGQQVTLRCSPISGHKSVSWYQQVLGQGPQFIFQYYEKEERGRGNFPDRFSARQFPNYSSELNVNALLLGDSALYLCASSGLAGLSYNEQFFGPGTRLTVL.

The CDR3 sequence: CASSPWKGGETQYF. As DNA, the CDR3 is TGTGCCAGCAGCCCTTGGAAAGGTGGCGAGACCCAGTACTTC. The chain joins TRBV7-9 to TRBJ2-5; D gene ambiguous. CDR3 length: 14 residues. Trimming took off 5 bases at V and 5 bases at J, with 15 bases between the two ends. CDR1 SEHNR and CDR2 FQNEAQ come from the germline V gene (reference sequence).

The CDR3 DNA follows: TGTGCCAGCAGTGACCACCAGGCCGCCCGGGGCTACACCTTC. Its protein product is CASSDHQAARGYTF. The rearrangement uses TRBV6-1 and TRBJ1-2; D gene unclear. Germline V CDR1 and CDR2: MNHNS, SASEGT. The CDR3 runs to 14 residues. V lost 3 bases and J lost 8, with 16 bases in between.